This T cell receptor beta chain was sequenced in a study of CD8+CD57+ T cells in acquired aplastic anemia. Looking at the study overall: The average for DNA from sorted CD4+ and CD8+ cells was about 2.9 ug. General study results and limits: It was found that roughly 31 CD8+ CDR3 sequences were shared between patients and controls. Patients versus controls showed no significant CD8+ Simpson's diversity difference.

This clonotype was recorded many times. Its target is unknown. The junction shows a germline mismatch at one end, possibly a read error. Profiles of TCR beta VDJ and CDR3 were generated from a genomic DNA template. TCRdb fed the reads into MiXCR, producing one record per CDR3 protein. The data hold roughly 170,000 distinct CDR3 sequences, with around 50% observed a single time. In patients chosen for sequencing, flow cytometry had shown CD8+CD57+ cell expansion. The diagnosis in all patients was severe acquired aplastic anemia. The origin of this receptor is a human donor with aplastic anemia. The source material was sorted CD4+, CD8+, or CD8+CD57+ T cells (not recorded which) from PBMCs.

The DNA of the CDR3 is TGTGCCACCAGTGATTTCGGGGAGGGGCACACAGATATGCAGTATTTT. This gives the protein CATSDFGEGHTDMQYF. The J gene is TRBJ2-3, the V gene TRBV24-1, with 7 bases matching TRBD2. The CDR3 contains 16 residues. Germline V gene lookup returns CDR1 KGHDR and CDR2 SFDVKD.